These T cell receptor beta chains were read from a single sample in a study of shared clonotypes between healthy human individuals. Profiling relied on immunoSEQ multiplex PCR, and the TCRdb table lists in-frame clones only, not all of them. The sample carries hundreds of thousands of clones, about three quarters recorded once. The sample was memory CD4+ T cells sorted from blood. The receptors stem from a woman under 40 in good health. The CDR3 runs from the conserved cysteine through the conserved F or W. Each record gives: D gene, V gene, clone size, J gene, CDR3 DNA, CDR3 protein. A D gene is named only where the DNA matches it firmly. Expanded clones get a size class; other rows say once, few or many, or leave the size out.

.,TRBV6-5,.,TRBJ2-7,TGTGCCAGCAGCCGACGACCGTCCGGGGGCTACGAGCAGTACTTC,CASSRRPSGGYEQYF
.,TRBV19,.,TRBJ1-5,TGTGCCAGTAGCCCGGGGGGAAGGAGCAATCAGCCCCAGCATTTT,CASSPGGRSNQPQHF
.,TRBV2,.,TRBJ1-4,TGTGCCAGCAGTTGGACAGAGATAGAGGAAAAACTGTTTTTT,CASSWTEIEEKLFF
TRBD2,TRBV6-1,once,TRBJ2-1,TGTGCCAGCAGGGGACTAGCGGGAGACTATGAGCAGTTCTTC,CASRGLAGDYEQFF
.,TRBV5-4,.,TRBJ2-5,TGTGCCAGCACCCTCGGATTACAAGAGACCCAGTACTTC,CASTLGLQETQYF
.,TRBV7-9,once,TRBJ1-3,TGTGCCAGCAGCTTGGGGTTTGGAAACACCATATATTTT,CASSLGFGNTIYF
.,TRBV19,.,TRBJ2-2,TGTGCCAGTAGTAGGTCCAATATGAACACCGGGGAGCTGTTTTTT,CASSRSNMNTGELFF
.,TRBV7-8,.,TRBJ1-4,TGTGCCAGCAGCTTGCCGGGGAATAAAACATTCTCAGGAGGTGAAAAACTGTTTTTT,CASSLPGNKTFSGGEKLFF
.,TRBV6-1,many,TRBJ1-1,TGTGCCAGCAGTGAAAGAGGGGGGAGTACTGAAGCTTTCTTT,CASSERGGSTEAFF
.,TRBV19,once,TRBJ1-1,TGTGCCAGTAGTAGAGGGATCGTGAACACTGAAGCTTTCTTT,CASSRGIVNTEAFF
.,TRBV29-1,.,TRBJ2-5,TGCAGCGTTGATGCTGGTCTGGGGGGTGGTGAGACCCAGTACTTC,CSVDAGLGGGETQYF
.,TRBV6-1,.,TRBJ1-4,TGTGCCAGCAGTTCCTCCCTGGAAAAACTGTTTTTT,CASSSSLEKLFF
.,TRBV28,.,TRBJ2-7,TGTGCCAGCAGGAGGGCCCCGTCAGCGCGAACAGCCTACGAGCAGTACTTC,CASRRAPSARTAYEQYF
.,TRBV2,.,TRBJ2-2,TGTGCCAGCATTCAATCCGGGGAGCTGTTTTTT,CASIQSGELFF
.,TRBV19,few,TRBJ2-2,TGTGCCAGTAGTATCCAGTCTCAGGTGGGGGAGCTGTTTTTT,CASSIQSQVGELFF
.,TRBV5-1,few,TRBJ1-4,TGCGCCAGCAGCCTAGACGGGCCAGCAACTAATGAAAAACTGTTTTTT,CASSLDGPATNEKLFF
.,TRBV11-1,.,TRBJ2-6,TGTGCCAGCAGCTTATCTGGTCCTGGGGCCAACGTCCTGACTTTC,CASSLSGPGANVLTF
.,TRBV4-2,few,TRBJ1-1,TGTGCCAGCAGCCAAGATTTACGAAGCACTGAAGCTTTCTTT,CASSQDLRSTEAFF
.,TRBV4-1,.,TRBJ1-2,TGCGCCAGCAGACCAGGGCTTACCCATGGCTACACCTTC,CASRPGLTHGYTF
.,TRBV5-6,.,TRBJ2-1,TGTGCCAGCAGCTTGGTTAGGCTCAGCCCGAGGAAGCAGTTCTTC,CASSLVRLSPRKQFF
.,TRBV28,.,TRBJ2-2,TGTGCCAGCAGACCTCGACAGGGTATGGACTATAACACCGGGGAGCTGTTTTTT,CASRPRQGMDYNTGELFF
.,TRBV27,.,TRBJ2-4,TGTGCCAGCAGCCCCCTCAACAGGGCGGCCAAAAACATTCAGTACTTC,CASSPLNRAAKNIQYF
TRBD1,TRBV5-1,many,TRBJ2-5,TGCGCCAGCAGCTTGGGGGACAGGGCGCCCCTTCAAGAGACCCAGTACTTC,CASSLGDRAPLQETQYF
TRBD1,TRBV9,once,TRBJ1-2,TGTGCCAGCAGCTCCGTGGGAGGGGGCCAAATTTATGGCTACACCTTC,CASSSVGGGQIYGYTF
TRBD1,TRBV29-1,.,TRBJ2-1,TGCAGCGTTGATGGGACAGGCTGGATCAATGAGCAGTTCTTC,CSVDGTGWINEQFF
.,TRBV4-1,few,TRBJ1-4,TGCGCCAGCAGCCAGCCCGTTGGGAGGAGGTGGGAGGAGGCCACCAGTCGGCAACTGTTTTTT,CASSQPVGRRWEEATSRQLFF
TRBD1,TRBV7-6,.,TRBJ2-2,TGTGCCAGCAGCTTGGACAGGGGGGACACCGGGGAGCTGTTTTTT,CASSLDRGDTGELFF
TRBD2,TRBV28,.,TRBJ2-1,TGTGCCAGCAGTCTGCGGGGGGGATACAATGAGCAGTTCTTC,CASSLRGGYNEQFF
.,TRBV7-9,few,TRBJ1-5,TGTGCCAGCAGCTTGGGCGGGCTTCAGCCCCAGCATTTT,CASSLGGLQPQHF
.,TRBV7-9,.,TRBJ1-2,TGTGCCAGCATGGAAGTGAACAACTATGGCTACACCTTC,CASMEVNNYGYTF
.,TRBV7-3,few,TRBJ2-7,TGTGCCAGCAGCCCAGACGCCATTCAGGGGACGTACGAGCAGTACTTC,CASSPDAIQGTYEQYF
.,TRBV7-6,.,TRBJ2-2,TGTGCCAGCAGCTTAGCCGTCACGAACACCGGGGAGCTGTTTTTT,CASSLAVTNTGELFF
.,TRBV19,.,TRBJ2-1,TGTGCCAGTGGAGTGGCGCACTGGAAGAATGAGCAGTTCTTC,CASGVAHWKNEQFF
.,TRBV5-4,few,TRBJ2-5,TGTGCCAGCAGCCGTAAAGATGAGACCCAGTACTTC,CASSRKDETQYF
.,TRBV27,.,TRBJ2-5,TGTGCCAGCAGTGTGTCGAAAGAGACCCAGTACTTC,CASSVSKETQYF
.,TRBV7-2,.,TRBJ1-5,TGTGCCAGCAGCCCCGGGGGCGGCCAGCCCCAGCATTTT,CASSPGGGQPQHF
TRBD2,TRBV30,few,TRBJ2-7,TGTGCCTGGAGTAAAAGCCGACTAGCGGGAGTATACGAGCAGTACTTC,CAWSKSRLAGVYEQYF
.,TRBV4-1,.,TRBJ1-2,TGCGCCAGCAGCAAACCAGGGGAGGTGGGCGGCTACACCTTC,CASSKPGEVGGYTF
.,TRBV10-3,.,TRBJ1-4,TGTGCCATCAGTGATGGGGTAGGGGGAAAACTGTTTTTT,CAISDGVGGKLFF
.,TRBV7-8,.,TRBJ1-1,TGTGCCAGCAGACCAGGGGTAGGCACTGAAGCTTTCTTT,CASRPGVGTEAFF
.,TRBV6-1,.,TRBJ1-4,TGTGCCAGCAGTGAAGCCCTGACAGCGGGCGGCGTGATTAATGAAAAACTGTTTTTT,CASSEALTAGGVINEKLFF
.,TRBV29-1,few,TRBJ2-7,TGCAGCGTCCGACACGGGGGGCAGGGCCACGAGCAGTACTTC,CSVRHGGQGHEQYF
.,TRBV10-1,many,TRBJ2-5,TGCGCCAGCAGCCGGAGTTTCCAAGAGACCCAGTACTTC,CASSRSFQETQYF
TRBD1,TRBV5-1,.,TRBJ2-1,TGCGCCAGCAGCTATGGGACAGAGTACAATGAGCAGTTCTTC,CASSYGTEYNEQFF
.,TRBV5-1,many,TRBJ2-2,TGCGCCAGCAGCTTCGACAGTAACACCGGGGAGCTGTTTTTT,CASSFDSNTGELFF
.,TRBV29-1,.,TRBJ2-5,TGCAGCGTTGAGTGGCAGCCAGGTCGAGAGACCCAGTACTTC,CSVEWQPGRETQYF
.,TRBV5-5,.,TRBJ1-5,TGTGCCAGCAGCCTCGACAGAGATCAGCCCCAGCATTTT,CASSLDRDQPQHF
.,TRBV27,once,TRBJ2-3,TGTGCCAGCAGTTTACAGCCGGGGGGCACAGATACGCAGTATTTT,CASSLQPGGTDTQYF
.,TRBV19,few,TRBJ2-3,TGTGCCAGTAGGGCCAGGGGTGGCACAGATACGCAGTATTTT,CASRARGGTDTQYF